This T cell receptor (beta chain) was sequenced in a study of blood T cell repertoires in COVID-19. Study information: Collection of acute and convalescent COVID-19 samples took place in the United States, Italy and Spain. PBMCs, B-cell-depleted T cells, or T cells were the source of the cDNA or gDNA that made up the material.

As processed by the authors: Amplification from reference gene primers served as the basis for estimated nucleated cell counts. TCRdb's copy holds only in-frame clones and misses some; the assay was immunoSEQ multiplex PCR. The D gene and trimming were derived from the DNA, and the V and J assignments and clone size from that table. This table has roughly 240,000 clones, roughly 85% appearing once. Trimming took off 8 bases at V and 2 bases at J, with 9 bases between the two ends. This CDR3 has 12 amino acids. Germline-derived CDR1 and CDR2 are MDHEN and SYDVKM. The sample was peripheral blood. This TCR came from a man between 50 and 59 years old with COVID-19, enrolled during active disease. The chain employs TRBV28 and TRBJ1-2; D unclear. The CDR3 sequence is CASQPQNYGYTF. CDR3 in DNA: TGTGCCAGCCAACCGCAGAACTATGGCTACACCTTC.